Presented here are 15 T cell receptor beta chains from one specimen sequenced in a study of vaccination effects on CD4 cells after COVID-19. For these receptors, no antigen is known. Antigen-specific CD4+ T cell clonotypes were called by their expansion after viral peptide-pool culture in ViraFEST. When ten to eleven days of culture had elapsed, CD4+ T cells were isolated. None of the vaccinated had previously contracted SARS-CoV-2, and their nucleocapsid antibodies tested negative. The table came from immunoSEQ multiplex PCR; TCRdb's copy has only in-frame clones and leaves some out. The top ten hold roughly 5.6% of the sample, which has roughly 50,000 clones, roughly 79% seen once. Sequenced here: CD4+ T cells from PBMCs cultured with HCoV-OC43 spike peptides, sampled before COVID-19 vaccination. Subset meaning: HCoV-OC43 spike overlapping peptide pool stimulation. These receptors were taken from a human donor who received a COVID-19 vaccine.

CDR3 bases: TGCAGTGCTAGTCCCGGGACAGGGGATCAGCCCCAGCATTTT. Its protein is CSASPGTGDQPQHF. The V and J genes are TRBV20-1 and TRBJ1-5, with 10 nucleotides matching TRBD1. The length of the CDR3 is 14 residues. The J segment lost 5 bases and the V segment lost 3 bases, leaving 4 bases of the junction unmatched. From germline, CDR1 is DFQATT and CDR2 SNEGSKA (reference sequence).

This clone was seen only once. V and J are TRBV5-1 and TRBJ2-4; 7 bases fit TRBD1. The germline V gene encodes CDR1 SGHRS and CDR2 YFSETQ. This CDR3 has 14 residues. Trimming took 0 bases from V and 6 from J; bases not matched to a gene: 3. The CDR3 DNA reads as TGCGCCAGCAGCTTGGGGGACAGCTTAAACATTCAGTACTTC. It encodes CASSLGDSLNIQYF.

The chain has TRBV18 and TRBJ2-1; tentatively, D is TRBD2 (5 bases). CDR1 and CDR2 (germline): KGHSH, LQKENI. V lost 4 bases, J lost 8 bases, and 18 bases lay in between. The CDR3 runs 15 residues. CDR3 DNA sequence: TGTGCCAGCTCACACACAAGAGAGGGATCCCATGAGCAGTTCTTC. Amino acid sequence: CASSHTREGSHEQFF.

The chain employs TRBV4-3 and TRBJ1-2; 9 bases fit TRBD1. Germline V gene sequence: CDR1 LGHNA, CDR2 YSLEER. Trimming took 0 bases from V and 8 from J; bases not matched to a gene: 10. The CDR3 extends over 16 amino acids. The CDR3 DNA is TGCGCCAGCAGCCAAGATCTCGAACAGGGGGCGCGGGGCTACACCTTC. It is translated as CASSQDLEQGARGYTF.

This sequence joins TRBV29-1 and TRBJ2-6, with D perhaps TRBD2 (5 bases). V was clipped by 5 bases and J by 0 bases, with 14 bases between them. Germline loops: CDR1 SQVTM, CDR2 ANQGSEA. CDR3 size: 16 residues. The CDR3, as DNA: TGCAGCGTTTCCGGGAAACAAAGCTCTGGGGCCAACGTCCTGACTTTC. This sequence encodes CSVSGKQSSGANVLTF.

The rearrangement joins TRBV7-2 to TRBJ2-1; 8 bases are shared with TRBD1. With 2 bases clipped from V and 0 bases from J, the junction kept 9 bases outside the gene matches. CDR3 length equals 18 residues. Per germline, CDR1 SGHTA and CDR2 FQGNSA. Here the CDR3 reads CASSLPTGQGRSYNEQFF. Here the CDR3 DNA reads TGTGCCAGCAGCTTACCTACCGGACAGGGCCGCTCCTACAATGAGCAGTTCTTC.

The chain links TRBV19 to TRBJ1-1; the D is unclear. The CDR3 extends over 13 amino acids. V was clipped by 2 bases and J by 0 bases, with 4 bases between them. Germline CDR1 and CDR2: LNHDA and SQIVND (reference sequence). In DNA, the CDR3 is TGTGCCAGTAGTATATCCATGAACACTGAAGCTTTCTTT. This sequence encodes CASSISMNTEAFF.

The chain recombines TRBV19 with TRBJ2-3, with TRBD2 matching 11 bases. The junction had 3 bases not matched to a gene; V was cut back by 6 bases and J by 4 bases. CDR1 and CDR2 (germline): LNHDA, SQIVND (reference sequence). The CDR3 contains 14 residues. The DNA for the CDR3 is TGTGCCAGTAGAACTAGCGGGGGAGCAGATACGCAGTATTTT. This encodes CASRTSGGADTQYF.

The chain combines TRBV11-2 with TRBJ2-3; D not certain. Trimming left V 4 bases short and J 4 bases short, with 12 bases between. The germline V gene has CDR1 SGHAT and CDR2 FQNNGV. This CDR3 has 14 residues. The CDR3 sequence: CASSSQRLSDTQYF. CDR3 nucleotides: TGTGCCAGCAGCTCCCAGCGCCTATCAGATACGCAGTATTTT.

The V gene is TRBV27, the J gene TRBJ2-5; 10 bases agree with TRBD1. CDR1 is MNHEY, CDR2 SMNVEV, per germline (reference sequence). V shed 5 bases, J shed 4 bases, and the junction held 7 bases outside the gene matches. The CDR3 contains 15 residues. DNA of the CDR3: TGTGCCAGCAGTCACCGGGACAGGGGATTAGAGACCCAGTACTTC. Translating it yields CASSHRDRGLETQYF.

In regard to this clone: Different DNA sequences within this sample yield the same CDR3. The chain has TRBV3-1 (or the pseudogene TRBV3-2) and TRBJ1-1; TRBD1 is a possible D gene (5 bases). Germline assignment: CDR1 LGHDT and CDR2 YNNKEL (reference sequence). The CDR3 has 14 amino acids. Trimming took 1 base from V and 1 from J, leaving 7 bases between them. The CDR3 here is CASSQVGGNTEAFF. CDR3 nucleotide sequence: TGTGCCAGCAGCCAAGTGGGGGGGAACACTGAAGCTTTCTTT.

V gene TRBV18 combines with J gene TRBJ2-2, with 13 bases fitting TRBD2. This CDR3 contains 16 residues. V lost 6 bases and J lost 5; bases outside the gene matches: 6. Germline V gene sequence: CDR1 KGHSH, CDR2 LQKENI. The CDR3 sequence is CASSRTSGGETGELFF. The CDR3 region has the DNA TGTGCCAGCTCGCGGACTAGCGGGGGCGAGACCGGGGAGCTGTTTTTT.

This clone showed up just a few times. This chain links TRBV2 with TRBJ2-7, with D possibly TRBD2 on 5 matching bases. The CDR3 sequence is 14 residues long. The germline gives CDR1 SNHLY, CDR2 FYNNEI. Trimming shortened V by 0 bases and J by 3 bases, and 9 bases separated the two germline ends. The CDR3 bases are TGTGCCAGCAGTGAAGCCGGTGAGGGCTACGAGCAGTACGTC. Its translation: CASSEAGEGYEQYV.

V gene TRBV19 combines with J gene TRBJ2-2; D is unresolved. The CDR3 extends over 14 amino acids. Germline V gives CDR1 LNHDA, CDR2 SQIVND (reference sequence). V was cut by 3 bases and J by 1 base, with 6 bases left in between. Here the CDR3 DNA reads TGTGCCAGTAGTATGGTGGGGAACACCGGGGAGCTGTTTTTT. The encoded protein is CASSMVGNTGELFF.

The chain carries TRBV12-5 and TRBJ1-3, with TRBD1 as a possible D gene (5 bases). The CDR3 extends over 19 amino acids. Germline CDR1 reads LGHNT; CDR2 reads FRNRAP. The V end lost 0 bases, the J end lost 3 bases, and 21 bases lay between the germline ends. For the CDR3, the DNA is TGTGCTAGTGGTTTGGTACAGGTGGGGTATGACAGTTTTGGAAACACCATATATTTT. Its protein product is CASGLVQVGYDSFGNTIYF.